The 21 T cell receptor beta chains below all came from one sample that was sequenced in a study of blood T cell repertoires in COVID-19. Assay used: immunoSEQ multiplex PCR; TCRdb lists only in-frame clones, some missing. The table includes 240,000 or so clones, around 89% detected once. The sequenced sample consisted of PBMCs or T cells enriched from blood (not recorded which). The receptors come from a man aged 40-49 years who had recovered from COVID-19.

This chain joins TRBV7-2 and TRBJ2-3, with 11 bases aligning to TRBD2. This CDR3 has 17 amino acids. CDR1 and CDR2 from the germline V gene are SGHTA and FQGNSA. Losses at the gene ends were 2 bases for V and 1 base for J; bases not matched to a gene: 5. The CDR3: CASSLRLAGGGTDTQYF. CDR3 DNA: TGTGCCAGCAGCTTACGGCTAGCGGGAGGTGGCACAGATACGCAGTATTTT.

CDR3 loop: CASSSNRGQGYTF. The CDR3 bases are TGTGCCAGCAGTTCCAACAGGGGGCAAGGCTACACCTTC. This chain uses TRBV12-3 or TRBV12-4 with TRBJ1-2; TRBD1 matches 9 bases. Trimming cost V 4 bases and J 8 bases; bases outside gene matches: 5. The CDR3 spans 13 residues.

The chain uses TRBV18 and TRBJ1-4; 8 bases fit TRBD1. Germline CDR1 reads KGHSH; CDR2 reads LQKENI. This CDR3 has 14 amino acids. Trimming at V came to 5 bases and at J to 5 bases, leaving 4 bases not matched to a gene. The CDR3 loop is CASSLDRANEKLFF. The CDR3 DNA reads TGTGCCAGCTCATTGGACAGGGCGAATGAAAAACTGTTTTTT.

The CDR3 DNA reads as TGCAGTGCTAGTCGAGGGGGTCCCTTGAGCAATCAGCCCCAGCATTTT. The encoded protein is CSASRGGPLSNQPQHF. The rearrangement uses TRBV20-1 and TRBJ1-5; D might be TRBD1 (6 bases). Germline-derived CDR1 and CDR2 are DFQATT and SNEGSKA (reference sequence). V was clipped by 3 bases and J by 1 base, with 16 bases between them. The CDR3 covers 16 residues.

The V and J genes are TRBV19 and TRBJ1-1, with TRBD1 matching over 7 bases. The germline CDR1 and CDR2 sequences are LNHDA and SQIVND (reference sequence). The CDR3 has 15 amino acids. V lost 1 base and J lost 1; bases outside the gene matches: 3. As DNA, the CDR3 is TGTGCCAGTAGTATAGTCTGGACAGGGAACACTGAAGCTTTCTTT. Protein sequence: CASSIVWTGNTEAFF.

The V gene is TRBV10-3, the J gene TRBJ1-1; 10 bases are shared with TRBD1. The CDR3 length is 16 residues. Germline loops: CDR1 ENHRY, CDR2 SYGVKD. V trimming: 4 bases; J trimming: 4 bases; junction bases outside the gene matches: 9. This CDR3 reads CAISAGTGVARTEAFF. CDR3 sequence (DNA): TGTGCCATCAGTGCTGGGACAGGGGTCGCTCGCACTGAAGCTTTCTTT.

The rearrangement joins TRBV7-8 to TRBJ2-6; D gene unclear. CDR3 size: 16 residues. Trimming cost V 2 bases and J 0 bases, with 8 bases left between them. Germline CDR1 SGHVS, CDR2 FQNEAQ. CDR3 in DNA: TGTGCCAGCAGCTTAAAGCTGTTCTCTGGGGCCAACGTCCTGACTTTC. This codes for CASSLKLFSGANVLTF.

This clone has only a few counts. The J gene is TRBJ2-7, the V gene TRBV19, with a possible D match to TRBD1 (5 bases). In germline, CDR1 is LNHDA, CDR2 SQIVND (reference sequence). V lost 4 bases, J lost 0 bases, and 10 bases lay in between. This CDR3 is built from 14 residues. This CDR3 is CASSTGLSSYEQYF. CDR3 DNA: TGTGCCAGTAGTACAGGGTTAAGCTCCTACGAGCAGTACTTC.

CDR3 coding DNA: TGTGCCACCAGGGGGGGGTACAGGGTTGAGACCCAGTACTTC. Translating it yields CATRGGYRVETQYF. The chain recombines TRBV10-3 with TRBJ2-5, with D perhaps matching TRBD1 or TRBD2 (7 bases each). This CDR3 is 14 amino acids long. In germline, CDR1 is ENHRY, CDR2 SYGVKD. Trimming left V 10 bases short and J 5 bases short, with 20 bases between.

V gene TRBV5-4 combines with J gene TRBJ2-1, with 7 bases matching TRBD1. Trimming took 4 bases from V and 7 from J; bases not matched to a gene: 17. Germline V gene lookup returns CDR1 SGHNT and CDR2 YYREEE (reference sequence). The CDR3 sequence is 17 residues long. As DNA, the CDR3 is TGTGCCAGCAGCCGGCCGACAGGGCCGAATTTAGGGAATGAGCAGTTCTTC. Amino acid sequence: CASSRPTGPNLGNEQFF.

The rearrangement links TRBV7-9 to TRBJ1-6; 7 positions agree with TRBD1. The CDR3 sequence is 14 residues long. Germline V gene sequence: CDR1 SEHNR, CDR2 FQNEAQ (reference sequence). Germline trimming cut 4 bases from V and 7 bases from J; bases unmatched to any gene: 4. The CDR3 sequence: CASSSGQENSPLHF. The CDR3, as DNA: TGTGCCAGCAGCTCCGGACAGGAGAATTCACCCCTCCACTTT.

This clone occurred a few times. The CDR3 coding sequence is TGTGCCAGCAGCCTATCAGGGGCACACTATGGCTACACCTTC. This translates into CASSLSGAHYGYTF. The rearrangement joins TRBV7-9 to TRBJ1-2, with D possibly being TRBD1 (6 bases). Trimming left V 5 bases short and J 3 bases short, with 13 bases between. Germline-derived CDR1 and CDR2 are SEHNR and FQNEAQ (reference sequence). There are 14 residues in the CDR3. The complete variable domain, with remaining parts taken from reference TRBV7-9 and TRBJ1-2, reads DTGVSQNPRHKITKRGQNVTFRCDPISEHNRLYWYRQTLGQGPEFLTYFQNEAQLEKSRLLSDRFSAERPKGSFSTLEIQRTEQGDSAMYLCASSLSGAHYGYTFGSGTRLTVV.

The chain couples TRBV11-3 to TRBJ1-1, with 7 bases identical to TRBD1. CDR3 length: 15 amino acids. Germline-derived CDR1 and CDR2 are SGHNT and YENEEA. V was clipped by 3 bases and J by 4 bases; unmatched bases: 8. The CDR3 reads CASSLRQGGATEAFF. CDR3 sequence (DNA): TGTGCCAGCAGCTTGAGACAGGGTGGGGCCACTGAAGCTTTCTTT.

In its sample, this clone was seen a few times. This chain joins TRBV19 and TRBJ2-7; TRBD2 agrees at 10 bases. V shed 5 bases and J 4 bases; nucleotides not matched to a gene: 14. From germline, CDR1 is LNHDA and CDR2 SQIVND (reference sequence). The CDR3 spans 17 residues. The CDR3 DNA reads TGTGCCAGTAGTTCCCGGTTGGTCCTAGCGGGAGTGTACGAGCAGTACTTC. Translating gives CASSSRLVLAGVYEQYF.

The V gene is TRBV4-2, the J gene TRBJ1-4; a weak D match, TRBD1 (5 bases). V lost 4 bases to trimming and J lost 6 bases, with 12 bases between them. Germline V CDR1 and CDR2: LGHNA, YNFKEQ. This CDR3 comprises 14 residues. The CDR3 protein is CASSRRGSDEKLFF. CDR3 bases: TGTGCCAGCAGCCGAAGGGGTTCGGATGAAAAACTGTTTTTT.

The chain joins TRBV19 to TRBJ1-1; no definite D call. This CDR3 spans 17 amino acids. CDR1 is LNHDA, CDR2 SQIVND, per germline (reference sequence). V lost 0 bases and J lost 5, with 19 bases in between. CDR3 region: CASSIDSGRAGRTEAFF. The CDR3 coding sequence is TGTGCCAGTAGTATAGATTCGGGAAGGGCTGGGAGAACTGAAGCTTTCTTT.

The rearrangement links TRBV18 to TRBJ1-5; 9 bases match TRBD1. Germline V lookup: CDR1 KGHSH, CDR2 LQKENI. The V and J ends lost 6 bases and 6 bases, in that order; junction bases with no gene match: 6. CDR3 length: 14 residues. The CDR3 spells CASSRDRESQPQHF. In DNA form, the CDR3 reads TGTGCCAGCTCGCGGGACAGGGAGAGTCAGCCCCAGCATTTT.

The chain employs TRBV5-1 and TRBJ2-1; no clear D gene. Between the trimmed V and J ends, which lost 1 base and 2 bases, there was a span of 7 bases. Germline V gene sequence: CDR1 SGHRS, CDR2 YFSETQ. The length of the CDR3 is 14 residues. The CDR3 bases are TGCGCCAGCAGCTTGCAGGCCCCCTACAATGAGCAGTTCTTC. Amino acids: CASSLQAPYNEQFF.

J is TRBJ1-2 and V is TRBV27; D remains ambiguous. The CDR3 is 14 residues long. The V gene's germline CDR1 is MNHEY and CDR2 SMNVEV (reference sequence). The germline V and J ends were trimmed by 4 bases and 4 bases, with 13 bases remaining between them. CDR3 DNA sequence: TGTGCCAGCAGTTCCCATCAGGTTATCTATGGCTACACCTTC. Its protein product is CASSSHQVIYGYTF.

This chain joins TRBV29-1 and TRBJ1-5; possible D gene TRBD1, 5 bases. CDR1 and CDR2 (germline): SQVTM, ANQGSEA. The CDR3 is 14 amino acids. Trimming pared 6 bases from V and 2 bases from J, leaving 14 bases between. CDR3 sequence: CSVGGGERNQPQHF. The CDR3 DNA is TGCAGCGTGGGGGGTGGGGAACGCAATCAGCCCCAGCATTTT.

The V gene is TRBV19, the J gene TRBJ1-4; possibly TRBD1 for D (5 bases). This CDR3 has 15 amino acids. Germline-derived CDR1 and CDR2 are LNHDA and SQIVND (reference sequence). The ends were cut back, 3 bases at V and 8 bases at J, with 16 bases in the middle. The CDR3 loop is CASSISTNSGEKLFF. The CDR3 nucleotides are TGTGCCAGTAGTATTAGTACCAACTCAGGGGAAAAACTGTTTTTT.